This T cell receptor beta chain was recorded in a study of blood T cell repertoires in COVID-19. Method: immunoSEQ multiplex PCR; TCRdb's copy keeps in-frame clones and lacks some. The sample yields some 200,000 clones, around four fifths seen once. Per the germline V gene, CDR1 is ENHRY and CDR2 is SYGVKD. V lost 6 bases to trimming and J lost 4 bases; unmatched junction nucleotides: 3. The CDR3 contains 13 residues. The chain links TRBV10-3 to TRBJ2-7, with 10 bases matching TRBD1. The sequencing input was PBMCs or T cells enriched from blood (not recorded which). This receptor was obtained from a man in his forties who had recovered from COVID-19. The chain's CDR3 is CAIRAGQGYEQYV. Written as DNA, the CDR3 is TGTGCCATCAGAGCGGGACAGGGGTACGAGCAGTACGTC.